These T cell receptor beta chains were read from a single sample in a study of T cell repertoires in cytomegalovirus infection. These receptors have no known antigen. TCRdb re-analysed the reads in MiXCR, keeping a single row per CDR3 protein. The table has roughly 68,000 distinct CDR3 sequences, about 22% seen once. The sample comprised PBMCs, sequenced either directly or after in vitro stimulation (not recorded which). The receptors here all came from a human donor in good health (CMV status not recorded). Some clones in this sample may be carry-over from other donors' samples. The CDR3 runs from the conserved cysteine through the conserved F or W. D genes are given only for firm matches. Clone size is stated in some rows and not others, as once, few, many or a class when expanded.

clone size: few; J gene: TRBJ2-1; D gene: TRBD2; CDR3 length: 17; V gene: TRBV2; CDR3 protein: CASRDNFGLAGGQKQFF; CDR3 DNA: TGTGCCAGCAGAGACAACTTCGGACTAGCGGGAGGTCAGAAGCAGTTCTTC
clone size: few; J gene: TRBJ2-7; D gene: TRBD2; CDR3 length: 12; V gene: TRBV6-2/TRBV6-3; CDR3 protein: CASRPTRAGPFF; CDR3 DNA: TGTGCCAGCAGGCCGACGCGAGCGGGGCCGTTCTTC
clone size: few; J gene: TRBJ2-1; D gene: TRBD2; CDR3 length: 18; V gene: TRBV20-1; CDR3 protein: CSARDWGGGASAYNEQFF; CDR3 DNA: TGCAGTGCTAGAGATTGGGGGGGGGGAGCTAGCGCCTACAATGAGCAGTTCTTC
clone size: few; J gene: TRBJ1-5; D gene: -; CDR3 length: 15; V gene: TRBV15; CDR3 protein: CATSRDRQGWQPQHF; CDR3 DNA: TGTGCCACCAGCAGAGATCGACAAGGGTGGCAGCCCCAGCATTTT
clone size: -; J gene: TRBJ2-5; D gene: TRBD1; CDR3 length: 14; V gene: TRBV7-2; CDR3 protein: CASSRGQGGQTQYF; CDR3 DNA: TGTGCCAGCAGCCGAGGACAGGGAGGACAGACCCAGTACTTC
clone size: many; J gene: TRBJ2-1; D gene: TRBD2; CDR3 length: 15; V gene: TRBV12-3/TRBV12-4; CDR3 protein: CASTPGSSGRDEQFF; CDR3 DNA: TGTGCCAGCACCCCCGGGTCTAGCGGGAGAGATGAGCAGTTCTTC
clone size: -; J gene: TRBJ1-4; D gene: -; CDR3 length: 13; V gene: TRBV10-3; CDR3 protein: CAISPTPQEKLFF; CDR3 DNA: TGTGCCATCAGCCCGACACCCCAGGAAAAACTGTTTTTT
clone size: -; J gene: TRBJ2-2; D gene: TRBD1; CDR3 length: 14; V gene: TRBV20-1; CDR3 protein: CSAGAGGLAGELFF; CDR3 DNA: TGCAGTGCTGGGGCAGGGGGTTTAGCCGGGGAGCTGTTTTTT
clone size: -; J gene: TRBJ2-7; D gene: -; CDR3 length: 12; V gene: TRBV12-3/TRBV12-4; CDR3 protein: CASSPGHVEQYF; CDR3 DNA: TGTGCCAGCAGTCCGGGACACGTCGAGCAGTACTTC
clone size: -; J gene: TRBJ1-1; D gene: -; CDR3 length: 13; V gene: TRBV12-3/TRBV12-4; CDR3 protein: CAGTVFRKSEAFF; CDR3 DNA: TGTGCCGGCACAGTTTTTAGAAAGAGCGAGGCTTTCTTT